Below are 11 T cell receptor beta chains sequenced from a single sample in a study of blood T cell repertoires in COVID-19. Measured with immunoSEQ multiplex PCR; TCRdb has only the in-frame clones, and not every one. The data hold 300,000 to 400,000 clones, with 88% observed a single time. The sample was peripheral blood. These receptors were collected from a woman aged 70 to 79 with COVID-19, enrolled during active disease.

This clone was seen a few times. The chain couples TRBV6-5 to TRBJ1-3; the D gene is possibly TRBD1 (5 bases). The ends were cut back, 5 bases at V and 9 bases at J, with 17 bases in the middle. CDR1 is MNHEY, CDR2 SVGAGI, per germline. The CDR3 contains 14 residues. CDR3 sequence reads: CASSQDTEITTIYF. CDR3 DNA: TGTGCCAGCAGTCAGGACACGGAGATAACCACCATATATTTT.

This clone was found once. The chain employs TRBV5-1 and TRBJ1-2; TRBD1 matches 9 bases. The CDR3 is made up of 15 amino acids. Germline trimming cut 3 bases from V and 4 bases from J; bases unmatched to any gene: 7. Germline V gene data show CDR1 as SGHRS and CDR2 as YFSETQ. The DNA of the CDR3 is TGCGCCAGCAGCTCCGGACAGGGGTCTTTCTATGGCTACACCTTC. It translates to CASSSGQGSFYGYTF.

This clone was picked up one time. V gene TRBV27 combines with J gene TRBJ2-5, with 8 bases fitting TRBD2. The ends lost 4 bases at V and 7 bases at J; junction bases unmatched: 8. The CDR3 loop spans 14 amino acids. The germline CDR1 and CDR2 sequences are MNHEY and SMNVEV (reference sequence). The CDR3 nucleotides are TGTGCCAGCAGTTCCTCAGCGGGGGCGGGGACCCAGTACTTC. Amino acid sequence: CASSSSAGAGTQYF.

V and J are TRBV7-9 and TRBJ2-3; 9 bases are a match to TRBD2. Unmatched junction bases numbered 5, after V lost 1 base and J lost 3 bases. CDR1 and CDR2 (germline): SEHNR, FQNEAQ (reference sequence). This CDR3 region has 16 residues. The CDR3 DNA reads as TGTGCCAGCAGCTTAGGCCTAGCGGGGCGGACAGATACGCAGTATTTT. It translates to CASSLGLAGRTDTQYF. Based on the CDR3 plus reference TRBV7-9 and TRBJ2-3, the full variable domain is DTGVSQNPRHKITKRGQNVTFRCDPISEHNRLYWYRQTLGQGPEFLTYFQNEAQLEKSRLLSDRFSAERPKGSFSTLEIQRTEQGDSAMYLCASSLGLAGRTDTQYFGPGTRLTVL.

This clone was picked up one time. The rearrangement joins TRBV12-3 or TRBV12-4 to TRBJ2-3; no reliable D call. The CDR3 is 12 amino acids. The V gene lost 5 bases and the J gene lost 4 bases, with 7 bases spanning the gap. The CDR3 coding sequence is TGTGCCAGCAGTAAACTACCAGATACGCAGTATTTT. Translated: CASSKLPDTQYF.

This clone has only a few counts. Written as DNA, the CDR3 is TGTGCCAGCAGTTTAGGGCAGGGGTCTGGCTACACCTTC. This gives the protein CASSLGQGSGYTF. This chain uses TRBV28 with TRBJ1-2; a weak D match, TRBD1 (6 bases). There are 13 residues in the CDR3. Trimming pared 2 bases from V and 7 bases from J, leaving 11 bases between. Germline CDR1 is MDHEN and CDR2 is SYDVKM.

The rearrangement joins TRBV28 to TRBJ2-3, with D possibly matching TRBD1 (6 bases). The CDR3 loop spans 16 amino acids. CDR1 is MDHEN, CDR2 SYDVKM, per germline. With 5 bases removed from V and 3 bases from J, the gap between germline ends came to 18 bases. CDR3 amino acids: CASSLTGTLDTDTQYF. The CDR3, as DNA: TGTGCCAGCAGTCTAACCGGGACACTCGATACAGATACGCAGTATTTT.

CDR3 protein: CASGPGGPKNTEAFF. CDR3 nucleotides: TGTGCCAGCGGCCCGGGGGGTCCCAAGAACACTGAAGCTTTCTTT. This chain uses TRBV6-4 with TRBJ1-1; the D gene is possibly TRBD1 (5 bases). V lost 8 bases and J 1 base, leaving 17 bases between the germline ends. Germline V gene sequence: CDR1 MRHNA, CDR2 SNTAGT. CDR3 length: 15 residues.

The V gene is TRBV5-5, the J gene TRBJ2-3, with TRBD2 matching 10 bases. The ends lost 6 bases at V and 3 bases at J; junction bases unmatched: 4. CDR1 and CDR2 (germline): SGHKS, YYEKEE (reference sequence). This CDR3 is 14 amino acids long. For the CDR3, the DNA is TGTGCCAGCACTAGCGGGGGCCCTACAGATACGCAGTATTTT. Protein product: CASTSGGPTDTQYF.

The genes are TRBV5-1 and TRBJ2-7; 8 bases match TRBD1. The germline CDR1 and CDR2 sequences are SGHRS and YFSETQ. The ends lost 4 bases at V and 2 bases at J; junction bases unmatched: 11. This CDR3 contains 16 residues. The CDR3 sequence: CASSASGTGAPYEQYF. DNA for the CDR3: TGCGCCAGCAGCGCGTCCGGGACAGGCGCTCCCTACGAGCAGTACTTC.

This clone has just a few counts. V usage is TRBV7-2 and J usage is TRBJ1-5, with 9 bases aligning to TRBD1. The CDR3 totals 18 residues. CDR1 is SGHTA, CDR2 FQGNSA, per germline. The trim removed 4 bases at V and 0 bases at J, leaving 10 bases unmatched. The CDR3 sequence: CASSSSHRGHYSNQPQHF. The CDR3 region has the DNA TGTGCCAGCAGCTCGTCACACAGGGGGCATTATAGCAATCAGCCCCAGCATTTT.